Shown below are 23 T cell receptor beta chains from a single sample sequenced in a study of OX40 agonist ivuxolimab in advanced cancers. Measured with immunoSEQ multiplex PCR; TCRdb has only the in-frame clones, and not every one. The sample has some 80,000 clones, roughly 92% seen once. Here the sequenced sample was CD4+ or CD8+ T cells sorted from blood, taken in a trial of the OX40 agonist ivuxolimab. The source is an adult with an advanced solid tumor such as melanoma, head and neck, liver or kidney cancer.

This clone showed up just once. The rearrangement uses TRBV5-6 and TRBJ1-2; D perhaps matches TRBD1 (5 bases). V was pared by 4 bases and J by 3 bases, with 10 bases between. Per germline, CDR1 SGHDT and CDR2 YYEEEE. The CDR3 extends over 13 amino acids. CDR3 sequence: CASSPGTYYGYTF. CDR3 coding DNA: TGTGCCAGCAGCCCTGGGACGTACTATGGCTACACCTTC. Using reference TRBV5-6 and TRBJ1-2 for the parts outside the CDR3, the full variable domain is DAGVTQSPTHLIKTRGQQVTLRCSPKSGHDTVSWYQQALGQGPQFIFQYYEEEERQRGNFPDRFSGHQFPNYSSELNVNALLLGDSALYLCASSPGTYYGYTFGSGTRLTVV.

The rearrangement links TRBV9 to TRBJ2-6, with D unresolved. Germline V gene sequence: CDR1 SGDLS, CDR2 YYNGEE. The germline V and J ends were trimmed by 4 bases and 0 bases, with 8 bases remaining between them. The CDR3 runs to 15 residues. The DNA for the CDR3 is TGTGCCAGCAGCATCCAGAGCTCTGGGGCCAACGTCCTGACTTTC. It translates to CASSIQSSGANVLTF.

This rearrangement joins TRBV19 to TRBJ2-1; no definite D call. Germline CDR1 and CDR2: LNHDA and SQIVND (reference sequence). The CDR3 totals 14 residues. The ends were cut back, 3 bases at V and 8 bases at J, with 14 bases in the middle. The CDR3 spells CASSMPLRADEQFF. The CDR3 DNA reads as TGTGCCAGTAGTATGCCCCTCCGGGCTGATGAGCAGTTCTTC. The full variable domain, in which reference TRBV19 and TRBJ2-1 provide the parts outside the CDR3, is DGGITQSPKYLFRKEGQNVTLSCEQNLNHDAMYWYRQDPGQGLRLIYYSQIVNDFQKGDIAEGYSVSREKKESFPLTVTSAQKNPTAFYLCASSMPLRADEQFFGPGTRLTVL.

The V and J genes are TRBV2 and TRBJ1-1, with D possibly matching TRBD1 (5 bases). Germline CDR1 is SNHLY and CDR2 is FYNNEI. The V gene lost 3 bases and the J gene lost 5 bases, with 13 bases spanning the gap. This CDR3 region has 14 residues. The DNA for the CDR3 is TGTGCCAGCAGTGAGGCGGGGGAATGGACTGAAGCTTTCTTT. As protein: CASSEAGEWTEAFF.

The V and J genes are TRBV19 and TRBJ1-5, with TRBD1 matching 11 bases. Trimming cost V 5 bases and J 4 bases; bases outside gene matches: 4. CDR3 length: 15 residues. CDR1 and CDR2 from the germline V gene are LNHDA and SQIVND (reference sequence). The CDR3 region has the DNA TGTGCCAGTAGTCCGGACAGGGGGCTAAATCAGCCCCAGCATTTT. Translated, it gives CASSPDRGLNQPQHF.

The chain has TRBV5-1 and TRBJ1-4, with TRBD1 matching 7 bases. Germline V gene sequence: CDR1 SGHRS, CDR2 YFSETQ. With 0 bases clipped from V and 5 bases from J, the junction kept 1 base outside the gene matches. This CDR3 contains 14 residues. The CDR3 DNA reads TGCGCCAGCAGCTTGGGGGACAGCAATGAAAAACTGTTTTTT. Amino acid sequence: CASSLGDSNEKLFF.

The rearrangement uses TRBV6-5 and TRBJ2-3; D perhaps matches TRBD2 (5 bases). Germline V gives CDR1 MNHEY, CDR2 SVGAGI. The V end was cut by 6 bases, the J end by 2 bases, with 15 bases between. The CDR3 has 15 amino acids. The CDR3 DNA reads TGTGCCAGCAGCCGAGGGCCCCGGGACACAGATACGCAGTATTTT. It specifies CASSRGPRDTDTQYF.

This clone was observed a few times. The rearrangement uses TRBV5-1 and TRBJ2-5, with D hard to call. Trimming removed 0 bases at V and 2 bases at J, with 5 bases between. The CDR3 is 13 residues long. In germline, CDR1 is SGHRS, CDR2 YFSETQ. CDR3 loop: CASSLGQQETQYF. The CDR3 region has the DNA TGCGCCAGCAGCTTGGGGCAGCAAGAGACCCAGTACTTC.

The chain joins TRBV6-6 to TRBJ1-1, with D unclear. V was clipped by 0 bases and J by 4 bases, with 9 bases between them. Germline V gene lookup returns CDR1 MNHNY and CDR2 SVGAGI (reference sequence). This CDR3 region has 14 residues. CDR3 bases: TGTGCCAGCAGTTACTCTGGGGTAGGCACTGAAGCTTTCTTT. Translating gives CASSYSGVGTEAFF.

The rearrangement joins TRBV27 to TRBJ2-2; weak D call: TRBD2 (6 bases). This CDR3 has 16 residues. Per the germline V gene, CDR1 is MNHEY and CDR2 is SMNVEV (reference sequence). V lost 5 bases to trimming and J lost 4 bases, with 17 bases between them. This CDR3 reads CASSPPGGVPTGELFF. The CDR3 DNA sequence: TGTGCCAGCAGTCCCCCCGGCGGGGTTCCCACCGGGGAGCTGTTTTTT.

This sequence joins TRBV28 and TRBJ1-4, with no clear D. This CDR3 is built from 14 residues. V gave up 4 bases and J gave up 7 bases, with 13 bases separating them. Germline V gene data show CDR1 as MDHEN and CDR2 as SYDVKM. This CDR3 is CASSSGPAREKLFF. CDR3 DNA sequence: TGTGCCAGCAGTTCCGGACCCGCCCGTGAAAAACTGTTTTTT.

In this sample, this clone turned up once. The chain couples TRBV5-1 to TRBJ2-7, with TRBD1 identical over 8 bases. CDR3 size: 15 residues. The junction had 11 bases not matched to a gene; V was cut back by 3 bases and J by 6 bases. Germline loops: CDR1 SGHRS, CDR2 YFSETQ. This chain's CDR3 is CASSSTRTGMSEQYF. The CDR3 DNA reads TGCGCCAGCAGCTCGACCCGGACAGGGATGAGCGAGCAGTACTTC.

With regard to this clone: In the same sample, other DNA sequences code for this CDR3. This chain connects TRBV6-5 to TRBJ1-4; a weak D match, TRBD1 (5 bases). V lost 4 bases, J lost 7 bases, and 7 bases lay in between. This CDR3 contains 12 residues. Germline loops: CDR1 MNHEY, CDR2 SVGAGI. In DNA form, the CDR3 reads TGTGCCAGCAGTTTGGGGGGTGAAAAACTGTTTTTT. It is translated as CASSLGGEKLFF.

The chain combines TRBV28 with TRBJ2-2; TRBD2 matches at 10 bases. The CDR3 has 15 amino acids. From germline, CDR1 is MDHEN and CDR2 SYDVKM. V trimming: 3 bases; J trimming: 9 bases; junction bases outside the gene matches: 7. CDR3 DNA sequence: TGTGCCAGCAGTTTCCCGTCTAGCGGGAGACGGGAGCTGTTTTTT. It codes for CASSFPSSGRRELFF.

V is TRBV6-5 and J is TRBJ2-1, with 9 bases identical to TRBD2. V gave up 2 bases and J gave up 8 bases; unmatched junction bases: 4. The CDR3 length is 14 residues. Looked up from germline, CDR1 is MNHEY and CDR2 is SVGAGI. This CDR3 reads CASSYAGGPDEQFF. CDR3 DNA sequence: TGTGCCAGCAGTTACGCGGGAGGGCCGGATGAGCAGTTCTTC.

There are a few counts of this clone. The CDR3 reads CASSVSGGAGETQYF. The CDR3 DNA reads as TGCGCCAGCAGTGTTAGCGGGGGGGCCGGGGAGACCCAGTACTTC. The chain carries TRBV5-1 and TRBJ2-5; 11 bases match TRBD2. CDR3 length: 15 amino acids. Germline trimming cut 5 bases from V and 5 bases from J; bases unmatched to any gene: 8. The germline V gene has CDR1 SGHRS and CDR2 YFSETQ.

Note on this clone: Germline is not matched at one junction end, which may reflect a read error. This chain links TRBV7-7 with TRBJ2-1, with D hard to call. CDR1 is SSHAT and CDR2 is FNYEAQ in the germline V gene (reference sequence). This CDR3 spans 14 amino acids. CDR3 coding DNA: TGTGCTAGCAGCCGATACGACTCGCTCGATGAGCAGTTCTTC. Residues: CASSRYDSLDEQFF.

The chain has TRBV5-1 and TRBJ1-1, with D perhaps matching TRBD1 (6 bases). V was trimmed by 4 bases and J by 2 bases, leaving 12 bases between them. The CDR3 extends over 14 amino acids. Germline CDR1 reads SGHRS; CDR2 reads YFSETQ. The CDR3 reads CASSRPGHNTEAFF. CDR3 nucleotides: TGCGCCAGCAGCCGGCCGGGACACAACACTGAAGCTTTCTTT.

This clone was seen once. The V and J genes are TRBV2 and TRBJ2-1; TRBD1 is a possible D gene (6 bases). The ends were cut back, 3 bases at V and 0 bases at J, with 9 bases in the middle. The CDR3 extends over 15 amino acids. Per the germline V gene, CDR1 is SNHLY and CDR2 is FYNNEI. The CDR3 sequence is CASSDQGSSYNEQFF. CDR3 in DNA: TGTGCCAGCAGTGATCAGGGGAGCTCCTACAATGAGCAGTTCTTC.

J is TRBJ2-3 and V is TRBV6-1; 8 positions agree with TRBD1. With V trimmed by 5 bases and J by 4 bases, 5 bases remained unmatched. CDR1 and CDR2 (germline): MNHNS, SASEGT. The length of the CDR3 is 14 residues. The CDR3 region is CASSRDRRSDTQYF. In DNA, the CDR3 is TGTGCCAGCAGTCGGGACAGGAGGTCAGATACGCAGTATTTT.

This sequence joins TRBV7-2 and TRBJ1-6, with 8 bases aligning to TRBD1. Germline V CDR1 and CDR2: SGHTA, FQGNSA. CDR3 length: 16 residues. Trimming at V came to 4 bases and at J to 10 bases, leaving 12 bases not matched to a gene. This CDR3 reads CASSSHRGTAGSPLHF. The CDR3 DNA follows: TGTGCCAGCAGCTCCCACAGGGGGACTGCTGGATCACCCCTCCACTTT.

The rearrangement links TRBV14 to TRBJ1-6; 8 nucleotides align to TRBD1. Germline lookup yields CDR1 SGHDN and CDR2 FVKESK. The CDR3 runs 16 residues. V lost 2 bases and J lost 8; bases outside the gene matches: 8. The CDR3 loop is CASSQRPGQAYSPLHF. Here the CDR3 DNA reads TGTGCCAGCAGCCAACGACCGGGACAGGCCTATTCACCCCTCCACTTT.

V gene TRBV7-9 combines with J gene TRBJ2-4; tentative D call: TRBD2 (5 bases). CDR3 length: 16 residues. The germline gives CDR1 SEHNR, CDR2 FQNEAQ (reference sequence). The V end lost 5 bases, the J end lost 0 bases, and 14 bases lay between the germline ends. The CDR3 DNA is TGTGCCAGCAGCCAAAAAAGACTACTAGCCAAAAACATTCAGTACTTC. As protein: CASSQKRLLAKNIQYF.